The 6 T cell receptor beta chains in this list originate from one sample, sequenced in a study of blood T cell repertoires in COVID-19. Generated by immunoSEQ multiplex PCR, the TCRdb table keeps only in-frame clones and is missing some. The repertoire holds approximately 280,000 clones, with around 85% as singletons. Sequences were obtained from peripheral blood. Source of these receptors: a human donor with COVID-19, enrolled during active disease. The donor label of this sample is uncertain.

The V call is TRBV5-6, the J call TRBJ2-4; 10 bases fit TRBD2. Looked up from germline, CDR1 is SGHDT and CDR2 is YYEEEE. The trim removed 4 bases at V and 0 bases at J, leaving 4 bases unmatched. This CDR3 has 16 residues. The DNA for the CDR3 is TGTGCCAGCAGCAGACTAGCGGGTCTAGCCAAAAACATTCAGTACTTC. Translation gives CASSRLAGLAKNIQYF.

This clone has only one observation. The chain combines TRBV29-1 with TRBJ2-7, with 16 bases matching TRBD2. The CDR3 contains 17 residues. With V trimmed by 1 base and J by 5 bases, 8 bases remained unmatched. Per germline, CDR1 SQVTM and CDR2 ANQGSEA. The CDR3 protein is CSVEGSGLAGGLHEQYF. The CDR3 coding sequence is TGCAGCGTTGAAGGCTCGGGACTAGCGGGAGGGCTCCACGAGCAGTACTTC.

The rearrangement links TRBV28 to TRBJ1-4; TRBD1 might be the D (5 bases). Between the trimmed V and J ends, which lost 5 bases and 2 bases, there was a span of 18 bases. Germline loops: CDR1 MDHEN, CDR2 SYDVKM. The CDR3 loop spans 17 amino acids. CDR3 loop: CASSPGGQVPTNEKLFF. For the CDR3, the DNA is TGTGCCAGCAGTCCCGGGGGTCAGGTCCCCACTAATGAAAAACTGTTTTTT.

The J gene is TRBJ1-4, the V gene TRBV9, with a possible D match to TRBD1 (6 bases). The V gene lost 0 bases and the J gene lost 3 bases, with 12 bases spanning the gap. The CDR3 has 16 amino acids. In germline, CDR1 is SGDLS, CDR2 YYNGEE. The CDR3 loop is CASSVGTGSPNEKLFF. The CDR3 nucleotides read TGTGCCAGCAGCGTAGGCACAGGGTCCCCTAATGAAAAACTGTTTTTT.

This chain links TRBV2 with TRBJ1-2, with 9 nucleotides matching TRBD1. The CDR3 extends over 14 amino acids. The trim removed 6 bases at V and 8 bases at J, leaving 10 bases unmatched. Germline V lookup: CDR1 SNHLY, CDR2 FYNNEI. The CDR3 loop is CASRRDRELGGYTF. The DNA of the CDR3 is TGTGCCAGCAGGAGGGACAGGGAGTTAGGGGGCTACACCTTC.

The chain links TRBV2 to TRBJ2-2, with D unresolved. V was cut by 6 bases and J by 4 bases, with 9 bases left in between. The CDR3 is 13 amino acids. Germline values: CDR1 SNHLY, CDR2 FYNNEI. The CDR3 loop is CASRVGPTGELFF. CDR3 nucleotides: TGTGCCAGCAGGGTTGGCCCCACCGGGGAGCTGTTTTTT. Combining the CDR3 with reference TRBV2 and TRBJ2-2 gives the whole variable domain EPEVTQTPSHQVTQMGQEVILRCVPISNHLYFYWYRQILGQKVEFLVSFYNNEISEKSEIFDDQFSVERPDGSNFTLKIRSTKLEDSAMYFCASRVGPTGELFFGEGSRLTVL.